These 29 T cell receptor beta chains were all obtained from the same sample, sequenced in a study of Tregs in tolerant kidney transplant recipients. Profiled with immunoSEQ multiplex PCR; TCRdb holds only in-frame clones, not every one. The sample carries over 50,000 clones, about 83% recorded once. Sequenced sample: CD4+ T cells from blood. Receptors originate from a human donor in good health.

This chain connects TRBV6-5 to TRBJ1-5, with TRBD1 matching over 8 bases. The CDR3 covers 15 residues. Germline CDR1 MNHEY, CDR2 SVGAGI. V was clipped by 5 bases and J by 5 bases; unmatched bases: 8. CDR3 sequence (DNA): TGTGCCAGCAGTAGCATGCAGGGGGCATATCAGCCCCAGCATTTT. This sequence encodes CASSSMQGAYQPQHF.

The CDR3 reads CASSPWRSEDSSTQYF. The CDR3 DNA reads as TGTGCCAGCTCACCATGGAGGTCAGAGGACTCTTCGACCCAGTACTTC. The chain joins TRBV18 to TRBJ2-5; weak D call: TRBD2 (5 bases). Trimming removed 2 bases from V and 7 bases from J, with 20 bases in between. The germline V gene has CDR1 KGHSH and CDR2 LQKENI. The CDR3 extends over 16 amino acids.

This chain's CDR3 is CAWARDTNEKLFF. As DNA, the CDR3 is TGTGCCTGGGCTCGGGACACGAATGAAAAACTGTTTTTT. The rearrangement joins TRBV30 to TRBJ1-4; weak D call: TRBD1 (6 bases). The CDR3 has 13 residues. The germline CDR1 and CDR2 sequences are GTSNPN and SVGIG (reference sequence). V lost 5 bases, J lost 5 bases, and 12 bases lay in between.

The chain is built from TRBV7-6 and TRBJ2-3; 11 positions agree with TRBD2. Germline trimming cut 4 bases from V and 2 bases from J; bases unmatched to any gene: 8. The germline V gene has CDR1 SGHVS and CDR2 FNYEAQ. The CDR3 has 17 residues. CDR3 bases: TGTGCCAGCAGCTCTTGGCTAGCGGGGGGATACACAGATACGCAGTATTTT. Translation gives CASSSWLAGGYTDTQYF.

The chain joins TRBV14 to TRBJ2-4; the D gene is possibly TRBD2 (6 bases). The length of the CDR3 is 15 residues. V lost 0 bases and J lost 6, with 12 bases in between. Per the germline V gene, CDR1 is SGHDN and CDR2 is FVKESK. This CDR3 is CASSQERGSINIQYF. Written as DNA, the CDR3 is TGTGCCAGCAGCCAAGAGCGGGGTTCGATAAACATTCAGTACTTC.

This chain joins TRBV5-1 and TRBJ2-7; TRBD2 matches 11 bases. CDR3 length: 15 amino acids. In germline, CDR1 is SGHRS, CDR2 YFSETQ. With V trimmed by 2 bases and J by 6 bases, 7 bases remained unmatched. The CDR3 nucleotides are TGCGCCAGCAGCTTCGTAGCGGGAGGGCCGAGCGAGCAGTACTTC. This gives the protein CASSFVAGGPSEQYF.

J is TRBJ2-5 and V is TRBV7-2; D ambiguous. V lost 3 bases and J 2 bases, leaving 7 bases between the germline ends. From germline, CDR1 is SGHTA and CDR2 FQGNSA. The CDR3 spans 13 residues. For the CDR3, the DNA is TGTGCCAGCAGCTTGCCCCAGCAAGAGACCCAGTACTTC. This gives the protein CASSLPQQETQYF. Using reference TRBV7-2 and TRBJ2-5 for the parts outside the CDR3, the full variable domain is GAGVSQSPSNKVTEKGKDVELRCDPISGHTALYWYRQSLGQGLEFLIYFQGNSAPDKSGLPSDRFSAERTGGSVSTLTIQRTQQEDSAVYLCASSLPQQETQYFGPGTRLLVL.

A remark on this clone: A junction boundary mismatches the germline segment, possibly from a read error. CDR3 DNA sequence: TGTGCCAGCAGCCTAGCGGGAGGTATCCCCTACGAGCAGTACTTC. It codes for CASSLAGGIPYEQYF. The chain links TRBV7-8 to TRBJ2-5; 11 nucleotides agree with TRBD2. Matching the DNA end better, TRBJ2-7 makes the J call doubtful. CDR3 length equals 15 residues. Germline V gene sequence: CDR1 SGHVS, CDR2 FQNEAQ.

J is TRBJ1-6 and V is TRBV25-1; the match to TRBD1 covers 7 bases. The CDR3 consists of 16 residues. V dropped 5 bases and J dropped 4; count of bases not matched to a gene: 8. Germline V CDR1 and CDR2: MGHDK, SYGVNS. The CDR3 coding sequence is TGTGCCAGCAGTCAAACAGGGGAAAGGTATAATTCACCCCTCCACTTT. It encodes CASSQTGERYNSPLHF.

The genes are TRBV29-1 and TRBJ1-2; 9 bases are shared with TRBD1. The CDR3 loop spans 15 amino acids. The germline V gene has CDR1 SQVTM and CDR2 ANQGSEA. J gave up 2 bases and V 7 bases, and 11 bases lay outside the gene matches. The CDR3 DNA follows: TGCAGCGCTACCAAGGGGGGACAGGGAAACTATGGCTACACCTTC. Translated: CSATKGGQGNYGYTF.

This chain links TRBV5-1 with TRBJ2-3, with 8 bases fitting TRBD2. From germline, CDR1 is SGHRS and CDR2 YFSETQ. The CDR3 contains 14 residues. The V segment lost 4 bases and the J segment 6 bases; nucleotides outside the gene matches: 7. The CDR3 region has the DNA TGCGCCAGCAGCCACACTAGCGGCGGCGATACGCAGTATTTT. Amino acids: CASSHTSGGDTQYF.

The V and J genes are TRBV7-6 and TRBJ2-7; 13 bases fit TRBD2. CDR3 size: 18 residues. CDR1 and CDR2 from the germline V gene are SGHVS and FNYEAQ. V was pared by 5 bases and J by 3 bases, with 13 bases of the junction left unmatched. The CDR3 bases are TGTGCCAGCAGCCCCCAGCCCGGACTAGCGGGAGTTCACTACGAGCAGTACTTC. This translates into CASSPQPGLAGVHYEQYF. Full variable domain (rest looked up from reference TRBV7-6 and TRBJ2-7): GAGVSQSPRYKVTKRGQDVALRCDPISGHVSLYWYRQALGQGPEFLTYFNYEAQQDKSGLPNDRFSAERPEGSISTLTIQRTEQRDSAMYRCASSPQPGLAGVHYEQYFGPGTRLTVT.

V and J are TRBV29-1 and TRBJ2-5; tentative D call: TRBD1 (5 bases). Germline-derived CDR1 and CDR2 are SQVTM and ANQGSEA. V was clipped by 6 bases and J by 4 bases, with 15 bases between them. The CDR3 has 13 residues. CDR3 residues: CSVNAGNSETQYF. The CDR3, as DNA: TGCAGCGTGAACGCAGGGAATTCAGAGACCCAGTACTTC. The entire variable domain, with the rest obtained from reference TRBV29-1 and TRBJ2-5, is as follows: SAVISQKPSRDICQRGTSLTIQCQVDSQVTMMFWYRQQPGQSLTLIATANQGSEATYESGFVIDKFPISRPNLTFSTLTVSNMSPEDSSIYLCSVNAGNSETQYFGPGTRLLVL.

This clone has just a few counts. The chain recombines TRBV10-3 with TRBJ1-1, with 9 bases fitting TRBD1. This CDR3 spans 10 amino acids. V shed 11 bases, J shed 8 bases, and the junction held 3 bases outside the gene matches. The germline CDR1 and CDR2 sequences are ENHRY and SYGVKD. In DNA, the CDR3 is TGTGCCGTGGGACAGGGCGAAGCTTTCTTT. It yields the protein CAVGQGEAFF.

J is TRBJ2-2 and V is TRBV5-1; 10 nucleotides line up with TRBD1. Germline values: CDR1 SGHRS, CDR2 YFSETQ. The CDR3 contains 19 residues. V shed 4 bases, J shed 4 bases, and the junction held 16 bases outside the gene matches. The CDR3 bases are TGCGCCAGCAGCCGAACGGTAGTACACGGGACAGGGGCCACCGGGGAGCTGTTTTTT. Protein product: CASSRTVVHGTGATGELFF.

J is TRBJ2-5 and V is TRBV7-2, with 10 bases identical to TRBD1. CDR1 and CDR2 from the germline V gene are SGHTA and FQGNSA. After removal of 1 base from V and 5 bases from J, the junction contained 7 bases not matched to a gene. The CDR3 is 16 amino acids. This chain's CDR3 is CASSLVPGQGGETQYF. CDR3 nucleotide sequence: TGTGCCAGCAGCTTAGTTCCAGGACAGGGGGGTGAGACCCAGTACTTC.

V usage is TRBV7-8 and J usage is TRBJ2-3, with 7 bases lining up with TRBD1. Losses at the gene ends were 5 bases for V and 10 bases for J; bases not matched to a gene: 18. This CDR3 spans 16 amino acids. From germline, CDR1 is SGHVS and CDR2 FQNEAQ. In nucleotides, the CDR3 is TGTGCCAGCAGCACTGACAGGGCTTTCCCCCTTGGGTCGCAGTATTTT. Protein: CASSTDRAFPLGSQYF. The entire variable domain, with the rest obtained from reference TRBV7-8 and TRBJ2-3, is as follows: GAGVSQSPRYKVAKRGQDVALRCDPISGHVSLFWYQQALGQGPEFLTYFQNEAQLDKSGLPSDRFFAERPEGSVSTLKIQRTQQEDSAVYLCASSTDRAFPLGSQYFGPGTRLTVL.

The rearrangement links TRBV6-5 to TRBJ2-1; 16 positions agree with TRBD2. Germline V gene sequence: CDR1 MNHEY, CDR2 SVGAGI. This CDR3 spans 14 amino acids. V lost 8 bases and J lost 10; bases outside the gene matches: 5. CDR3 coding DNA: TGTGCCAGCGGGACTAGCGGGAGGGCCTGGGAGCAGTTCTTC. Protein product: CASGTSGRAWEQFF.

The chain joins TRBV19 to TRBJ2-2; 8 bases match TRBD1. The CDR3 spans 14 residues. The junction had 2 bases not matched to a gene; V was cut back by 3 bases and J by 5 bases. Germline V lookup: CDR1 LNHDA, CDR2 SQIVND (reference sequence). CDR3 loop: CASSIRGPTGELFF. The CDR3 DNA is TGTGCCAGTAGTATCAGGGGGCCGACCGGGGAGCTGTTTTTT. Using reference TRBV19 and TRBJ2-2 for the parts outside the CDR3, the full variable domain is DGGITQSPKYLFRKEGQNVTLSCEQNLNHDAMYWYRQDPGQGLRLIYYSQIVNDFQKGDIAEGYSVSREKKESFPLTVTSAQKNPTAFYLCASSIRGPTGELFFGEGSRLTVL.

The V call is TRBV23-1, the J call TRBJ2-7; no definite D call. Being an ORF, TRBV23-1 has a function that is uncertain. The CDR3 runs 12 residues. Trimming left V 3 bases short and J 3 bases short, with 6 bases between. The CDR3 nucleotides are TGCGCCAGCAGTCACGGCGGCTACGAGCAGTACTTC. Its translation: CASSHGGYEQYF.

This clone is medium-sized within its sample. The V and J genes are TRBV19 and TRBJ1-3; maybe TRBD1 (5 bases). The CDR3 covers 18 residues. Germline V lookup: CDR1 LNHDA, CDR2 SQIVND (reference sequence). V was pared by 2 bases and J by 0 bases, with 17 bases between. CDR3 coding DNA: TGTGCCAGTAGTATATCTGGGGGAAACGCTCTCTCTGGAAACACCATATATTTT. It translates to CASSISGGNALSGNTIYF.

This clone appeared a few times. This chain links TRBV18 with TRBJ1-1; TRBD1 aligns across 8 bases. Trimming cost V 5 bases and J 8 bases; bases outside gene matches: 16. The CDR3 covers 16 residues. Germline V gene sequence: CDR1 KGHSH, CDR2 LQKENI. This CDR3 is CASSSQGGPGGEEAFF. Here the CDR3 DNA reads TGTGCCAGCTCATCCCAGGGGGGGCCAGGGGGCGAAGAAGCTTTCTTT. The full variable domain, its missing parts supplied by reference TRBV18 and TRBJ1-1, is NAGVMQNPRHLVRRRGQEARLRCSPMKGHSHVYWYRQLPEEGLKFMVYLQKENIIDESGMPKERFSAEFPKEGPSILRIQQVVRGDSAAYFCASSSQGGPGGEEAFFGQGTRLTVV.

J is TRBJ1-2 and V is TRBV5-4, with D tentatively TRBD1 (5 bases). Germline lookup yields CDR1 SGHNT and CDR2 YYREEE (reference sequence). V dropped 0 bases and J dropped 4 bases, with 16 bases sitting between them. CDR3 length: 16 residues. CDR3: CASSLVGRAGFYGYTF. Here the CDR3 DNA reads TGTGCCAGCAGCTTGGTCGGCAGGGCGGGCTTCTATGGCTACACCTTC.

The chain joins TRBV5-4 to TRBJ2-7, with TRBD2 matching 8 bases. The CDR3 length is 14 residues. Germline lookup yields CDR1 SGHNT and CDR2 YYREEE (reference sequence). Trimming took 4 bases from V and 3 from J; bases not matched to a gene: 6. Here the CDR3 reads CASSRGLVVYEQYF. In DNA form, the CDR3 reads TGTGCCAGCAGCCGGGGACTAGTCGTCTACGAGCAGTACTTC.

V usage is TRBV4-3 and J usage is TRBJ1-5; D is perhaps TRBD1 (5 bases). Per germline, CDR1 LGHNA and CDR2 YSLEER. Trimming took 0 bases from V and 4 from J, leaving 10 bases between them. This CDR3 contains 15 residues. CDR3 region: CASSQDAGGNQPQHF. The CDR3 bases are TGCGCCAGCAGCCAAGACGCCGGGGGGAATCAGCCCCAGCATTTT.

The chain employs TRBV6-1 and TRBJ2-7; D gene unclear. The CDR3 totals 16 residues. V lost 2 bases and J lost 2, with 16 bases in between. Germline V lookup: CDR1 MNHNS, CDR2 SASEGT. The DNA for the CDR3 is TGTGCCAGCAGTGAAATGGCGGCGACTTACACCTACGAGCAGTACTTC. Translating it yields CASSEMAATYTYEQYF.

In DNA form, the CDR3 reads TGTGCCAGCAGCGTGTCAGATTTCGCGGTAGCCGGGGAGCTGTTTTTT. This sequence encodes CASSVSDFAVAGELFF. The chain combines TRBV9 with TRBJ2-2; D remains ambiguous. V lost 2 bases to trimming and J lost 6 bases, with 17 bases between them. The CDR3 covers 16 residues. CDR1 SGDLS and CDR2 YYNGEE come from the germline V gene.

This clone was seen once. The V and J genes are TRBV4-3 and TRBJ1-1; the D gene is possibly TRBD1 (6 bases). There are 17 residues in the CDR3. CDR1 LGHNA and CDR2 YSLEER come from the germline V gene. With 4 bases removed from V and 0 bases from J, the gap between germline ends came to 18 bases. The CDR3 bases are TGCGCCAGCAGCCCTAAATTCGAGGGGGTACTGAACACTGAAGCTTTCTTT. Translation gives CASSPKFEGVLNTEAFF.

The chain combines TRBV5-1 with TRBJ2-3, with TRBD2 matching 8 bases. Germline CDR1 is SGHRS and CDR2 is YFSETQ. Losses at the gene ends were 7 bases for V and 1 base for J; bases not matched to a gene: 5. The CDR3 spans 14 residues. CDR3 coding DNA: TGCGCCAGCCGGGAGGGGTCAGGCACAGATACGCAGTATTTT. Translated: CASREGSGTDTQYF.